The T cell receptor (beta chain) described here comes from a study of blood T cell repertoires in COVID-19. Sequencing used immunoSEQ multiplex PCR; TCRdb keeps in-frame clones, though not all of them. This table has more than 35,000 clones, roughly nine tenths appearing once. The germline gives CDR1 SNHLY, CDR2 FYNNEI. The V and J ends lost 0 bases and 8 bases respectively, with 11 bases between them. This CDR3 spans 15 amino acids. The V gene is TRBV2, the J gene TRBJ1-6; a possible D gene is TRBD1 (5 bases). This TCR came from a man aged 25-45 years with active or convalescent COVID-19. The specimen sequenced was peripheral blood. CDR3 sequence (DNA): TGTGCCAGCAGTGAAGCGGGGGGAGGAGATTCACCCCTCCACTTT. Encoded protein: CASSEAGGGDSPLHF.